The 26 T cell receptor beta chains below come from one sample, sequenced in a study of CD8+CD57+ T cells in acquired aplastic anemia. Profiling that covered TCR beta VDJ and CDR3 relied on genomic DNA as its template. TCRdb re-called the reads through MiXCR, storing one row per CDR3 protein. This repertoire shows 150,000 or so distinct CDR3 sequences, around half found once; its top ten account for 3.2%. Patients who underwent sequencing had shown CD8+CD57+ cell expansion by flow cytometry. The sequencing input was sorted CD4+, CD8+, or CD8+CD57+ T cells (not recorded which) from PBMCs. These receptors were obtained from a human donor with aplastic anemia.

Concerning this clonotype: A much bigger clone sits one base away, suggesting this may be a read error. This rearrangement joins TRBV6-2 or TRBV6-3 to TRBJ2-7; D not resolved. The CDR3 has 14 amino acids. CDR1 MNHEY and CDR2 SVGEGT come from the germline V gene. DNA for the CDR3: TGTACCAGCAGTTACCCCGGAGTCACCTACGAGCAGTACTTC. Its protein product is CTSSYPGVTYEQYF.

This clonotype was observed at least ten times. The chain has TRBV20-1 and TRBJ1-5; 7 nucleotides line up with TRBD1. The CDR3 consists of 14 residues. J gave up 11 bases and V 4 bases, and 14 bases lay outside the gene matches. CDR1 DFQATT and CDR2 SNEGSKA come from the germline V gene (reference sequence). The CDR3 DNA sequence: TGCAGTGCTACCCCGACAGGGACCTCAATGGCCCAGCATTTT. Its translation is CSATPTGTSMAQHF.

This clonotype occurred many times. V is TRBV6-1 and J is TRBJ2-7, with D possibly being TRBD2 (6 bases). V dropped 7 bases and J dropped 2 bases, with 12 bases sitting between them. The CDR3 runs 13 residues. From germline, CDR1 is MNHNS and CDR2 SASEGT. CDR3 sequence (DNA): TGTGCCAGCACCGGGCGGGGAACCTACGAGCAGTACTTC. Translating gives CASTGRGTYEQYF.

Note on this clonotype: A much bigger clone sits one base away, suggesting this may be a read error. The CDR3 coding sequence is TGTGCCATCAGCCAATCGGCAGGGGCGAATACGCAGTATTTT. It translates to CAISQSAGANTQYF. The rearrangement links TRBV3-1 to TRBJ2-3; weak D call: TRBD1 (6 bases). The germline V gene has CDR1 LGHDT and CDR2 YNNKEL (reference sequence). The CDR3 runs 14 residues.

V usage is TRBV28 and J usage is TRBJ1-2; weak D call: TRBD1 (6 bases). This CDR3 comprises 14 residues. Germline V gives CDR1 MDHEN, CDR2 SYDVKM. V was cut by 2 bases and J by 4 bases, with 11 bases left in between. CDR3 nucleotides: TGTGCCAGCAGTTTAGCAGGGGCCTTCTATGGCTACACCTTC. Encoded protein: CASSLAGAFYGYTF.

CDR3 DNA sequence: TGTGCCAGCAGCTTAAGGCCAAACAATAGCAATCAGCCCCAGCATTTT. It yields the protein CASSLRPNNSNQPQHF. The chain carries TRBV11-2 and TRBJ1-5; D is undetermined. V lost 2 bases and J lost 0, with 11 bases in between. Per germline, CDR1 SGHAT and CDR2 FQNNGV. This CDR3 spans 16 amino acids.

This clonotype was counted only a few times. The chain links TRBV6-1 to TRBJ2-5; 7 bases fit TRBD1. CDR3 length equals 17 residues. The J segment lost 4 bases and the V segment lost 2 bases, leaving 13 bases of the junction unmatched. Germline-derived CDR1 and CDR2 are MNHNS and SASEGT. CDR3 in amino acids: CASSELSHRGLGETQYF. CDR3 sequence (DNA): TGTGCCAGCAGTGAACTCAGTCACAGGGGTTTAGGAGAGACCCAGTACTTC.

The gene calls are TRBV5-1 and TRBJ2-3; TRBD2 agrees at 13 bases. The V segment lost 3 bases and the J segment 4 bases; nucleotides outside the gene matches: 8. Germline V gene data show CDR1 as SGHRS and CDR2 as YFSETQ. The CDR3 covers 17 residues. The CDR3 sequence: CASSSTSGGASADTQYF. In nucleotides, the CDR3 is TGCGCCAGCAGCTCAACTAGCGGGGGGGCCTCGGCAGATACGCAGTATTTT.

The genes are TRBV9 and TRBJ1-4, with D hard to call. The germline CDR1 and CDR2 sequences are SGDLS and YYNGEE. The CDR3 runs to 12 residues. The V end was cut by 0 bases, the J end by 14 bases, with 11 bases between. The DNA of the CDR3 is TGTGCCAGCAGCGTAGAGGGCACGGTTCTGTTTTTT. Its protein product is CASSVEGTVLFF.

The chain has TRBV7-9 and TRBJ2-5; 10 bases align to TRBD2. The CDR3 covers 16 residues. Germline CDR1 and CDR2: SEHNR and FQNEAQ (reference sequence). V shed 0 bases, J shed 4 bases, and the junction held 5 bases outside the gene matches. The CDR3 DNA reads as TGTGCCAGCAGCTTAGCTCTAGCGGGGGACCTAGAGACCCAGTACTTC. Translating gives CASSLALAGDLETQYF.

This clonotype occurred many times. The CDR3 nucleotides are TGTGCCAGCAGGTTGGGGGGAGGGACTGAAGCTTTCTTT. It codes for CASRLGGGTEAFF. The chain employs TRBV7-2 and TRBJ1-1, with TRBD1 as a possible D gene (5 bases). This CDR3 is 13 amino acids long. V was shortened by 6 bases and J by 5 bases, with 13 bases between the two germline ends. CDR1 is SGHTA, CDR2 FQGNSA, per germline. Filled out from reference TRBV7-2 and TRBJ1-1, the complete variable domain reads GAGVSQSPSNKVTEKGKDVELRCDPISGHTALYWYRQSLGQGLEFLIYFQGNSAPDKSGLPSDRFSAERTGGSVSTLTIQRTQQEDSAVYLCASRLGGGTEAFFGQGTRLTVV.

The table lists this clonotype with a count of one. This chain uses TRBV29-1 with TRBJ2-7; D remains unclear. The germline V gene encodes CDR1 SQVTM and CDR2 ANQGSEA. Trimming cost V 6 bases and J 5 bases, with 17 bases left between them. This CDR3 spans 13 amino acids. The CDR3 protein is CSVMRLLEDEQYF. The DNA for the CDR3 is TGCAGCGTCATGCGGCTCCTCGAGGACGAGCAGTACTTC.

This clonotype was recorded at least ten times. This chain links TRBV7-9 with TRBJ1-5; 7 bases are shared with TRBD1. Germline-derived CDR1 and CDR2 are SEHNR and FQNEAQ (reference sequence). The CDR3 is made up of 14 amino acids. V dropped 8 bases and J dropped 4; count of bases not matched to a gene: 8. The CDR3 loop reads CASSGTANNQPQHF. Written as DNA, the CDR3 is TGTGCCAGCTCCGGGACAGCGAATAATCAGCCCCAGCATTTT.

The chain combines TRBV15 with TRBJ2-1; a weak D match, TRBD2 (7 bases). Trimming shortened V by 2 bases and J by 9 bases, and 20 bases separated the two germline ends. Germline V gives CDR1 LNHNV, CDR2 YYDKDF (reference sequence). The CDR3 spans 16 residues. The CDR3 region is CATSRSTSWGAVEQFF. CDR3 coding DNA: TGTGCCACCAGCAGATCGACTAGCTGGGGGGCGGTTGAGCAGTTCTTC.

This chain connects TRBV24-1 to TRBJ1-5, with 12 bases fitting TRBD1. The germline CDR1 and CDR2 sequences are KGHDR and SFDVKD. V was pared by 5 bases and J by 7 bases, with 8 bases of the junction left unmatched. The CDR3 contains 16 residues. The CDR3 DNA sequence: TGTGCCACCAGTGTGACGGGACAGGGGGCTAAACAGCCCCAGCATTTT. It codes for CATSVTGQGAKQPQHF.

The CDR3 sequence: CASNAGWGVYGYTF. The CDR3 nucleotides read TGTGCCAGCAACGCCGGATGGGGGGTGTATGGCTACACCTTC. The chain employs TRBV25-1 and TRBJ1-2; tentatively, D is TRBD1 (5 bases). The CDR3 contains 14 residues. Trimming pared 7 bases from V and 5 bases from J, leaving 17 bases between. Germline CDR1 MGHDK, CDR2 SYGVNS.

This clonotype was detected ten times or more. The V and J genes are TRBV9 and TRBJ2-5, with no clear D. Germline assignment: CDR1 SGDLS and CDR2 YYNGEE. V lost 3 bases, J lost 3 bases, and 9 bases lay in between. The CDR3 extends over 13 amino acids. The CDR3 sequence: CASSAGDKETQYF. As DNA, the CDR3 is TGTGCCAGCAGCGCAGGAGATAAAGAGACCCAGTACTTC.

This clonotype was recorded at least ten times. The chain links TRBV10-3 to TRBJ2-3; possible D gene TRBD1, 7 bases. The CDR3 sequence is 15 residues long. Germline V gene lookup returns CDR1 ENHRY and CDR2 SYGVKD. V was trimmed by 4 bases and J by 0 bases, leaving 11 bases between them. CDR3 in amino acids: CAISGTGLSTDTQYF. The CDR3 bases are TGTGCCATCAGTGGGACAGGACTAAGCACAGATACGCAGTATTTT.

This clonotype was recorded at least ten times. The chain uses TRBV20-1 and TRBJ2-5; TRBD2 matches 7 bases. The germline V gene encodes CDR1 DFQATT and CDR2 SNEGSKA (reference sequence). This CDR3 has 13 residues. The junction had 8 bases not matched to a gene; V was cut back by 5 bases and J by 5 bases. The CDR3 nucleotides read TGCAGTGCTCTTGCGGGAGAGGGGGAGACCCAGTACTTC. Its protein product is CSALAGEGETQYF.

This clonotype has only a few counts. The chain has TRBV15 and TRBJ1-1; TRBD1 might be the D (5 bases). Trimming shortened V by 10 bases and J by 6 bases, and 18 bases separated the two germline ends. CDR1 LNHNV and CDR2 YYDKDF come from the germline V gene (reference sequence). This CDR3 spans 13 amino acids. The CDR3 nucleotides are TGTGCCAGCAGTTTATTTGGGGGAGCTGAAGCTTTCTTT. Translated, it gives CASSLFGGAEAFF.

V gene TRBV28 combines with J gene TRBJ2-2; weak D call: TRBD2 (6 bases). V lost 7 bases and J 1 base, leaving 19 bases between the germline ends. This CDR3 has 17 amino acids. Germline CDR1 is MDHEN and CDR2 is SYDVKM. The DNA of the CDR3 is TGTGCCAGCATAACCCCGCGGGACGGGGTGAACACCGGGGAGCTGTTTTTT. It encodes CASITPRDGVNTGELFF.

The rearrangement uses TRBV5-6 and TRBJ2-1; 8 bases align to TRBD1. The CDR3 has 15 amino acids. Trimming took 4 bases from V and 6 from J; bases not matched to a gene: 9. Germline loops: CDR1 SGHDT, CDR2 YYEEEE. The CDR3 region is CASSTGQGLPNEQFF. CDR3 nucleotide sequence: TGTGCCAGCAGCACCGGACAGGGCTTACCCAATGAGCAGTTCTTC.

A few counts support this clonotype. The rearrangement links TRBV11-1 to TRBJ2-1, with a possible D match to TRBD2 (6 bases). CDR1 and CDR2 (germline): SGHAT, FQDESV (reference sequence). This CDR3 has 16 amino acids. Trimming stripped 5 bases from V and 2 bases from J, with 16 bases between. CDR3 loop: CASSHEGGLPYNEQFF. The CDR3 bases are TGTGCCAGCAGCCATGAGGGTGGACTACCCTACAATGAGCAGTTCTTC.

This clonotype has more than one count but fewer than ten. A read error may produce the germline difference seen at one junction end. The genes are TRBV10-3 and TRBJ2-3, with TRBD1 matching over 10 bases. The CDR3 extends over 14 amino acids. Germline V gene lookup returns CDR1 ENHRY and CDR2 SYGVKD. As DNA, the CDR3 is TGTGCCATCTTCGGACAGGGGGGCACGGATACGCAGTATTTT. Translation: CAIFGQGGTDTQYF.

In its sample, this clonotype was seen many times. This chain uses TRBV29-1 with TRBJ1-1; tentative D call: TRBD1 (6 bases). Trimming took 7 bases from V and 9 from J, leaving 15 bases between them. Germline V gene data show CDR1 as SQVTM and CDR2 as ANQGSEA. The CDR3 spans 11 residues. Here the CDR3 reads CSALTGNKAFF. CDR3 nucleotide sequence: TGCAGCGCACTCACAGGGAACAAAGCTTTCTTT. Complete variable domain (other parts from reference TRBV29-1 and TRBJ1-1): SAVISQKPSRDICQRGTSLTIQCQVDSQVTMMFWYRQQPGQSLTLIATANQGSEATYESGFVIDKFPISRPNLTFSTLTVSNMSPEDSSIYLCSALTGNKAFFGQGTRLTVV.

Remarks on this clonotype: The conserved final phenylalanine or tryptophan is absent from the CDR3, which likely points to a read error. The rearrangement joins TRBV7-2 to TRBJ2-5; D remains ambiguous. This CDR3 has 13 residues. CDR1 is SGHTA and CDR2 is FQGNSA in the germline V gene. Trimming pared 3 bases from V and 5 bases from J, leaving 10 bases between. CDR3 DNA: TGTGCCAGCAGCTTGGGCCGGCGGGAGACCCAGTACTCC. Translated: CASSLGRRETQYS.